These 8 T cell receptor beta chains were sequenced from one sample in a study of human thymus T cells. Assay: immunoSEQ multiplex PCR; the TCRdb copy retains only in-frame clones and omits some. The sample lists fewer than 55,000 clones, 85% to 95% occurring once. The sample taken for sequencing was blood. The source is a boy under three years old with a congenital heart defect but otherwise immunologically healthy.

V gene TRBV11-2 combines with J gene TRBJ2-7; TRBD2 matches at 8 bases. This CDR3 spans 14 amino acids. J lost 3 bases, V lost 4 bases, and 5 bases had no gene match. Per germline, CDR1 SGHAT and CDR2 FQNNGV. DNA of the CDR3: TGTGCCAGCAGCTGGGGGAGCGGGGGCTACGAGCAGTACTTC. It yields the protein CASSWGSGGYEQYF.

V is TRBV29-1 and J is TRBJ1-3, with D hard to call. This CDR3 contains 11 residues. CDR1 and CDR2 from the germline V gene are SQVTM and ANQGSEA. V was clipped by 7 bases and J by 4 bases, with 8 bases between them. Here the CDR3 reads CSGYKGNTIYF. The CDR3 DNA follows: TGCAGCGGATACAAGGGAAACACCATATATTTT.

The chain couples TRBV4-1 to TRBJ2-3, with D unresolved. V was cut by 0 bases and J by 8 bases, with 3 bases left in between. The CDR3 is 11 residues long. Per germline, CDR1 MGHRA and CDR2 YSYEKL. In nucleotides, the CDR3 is TGCGCCAGCAGCCAAGATGCTACGCAGTATTTT. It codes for CASSQDATQYF.

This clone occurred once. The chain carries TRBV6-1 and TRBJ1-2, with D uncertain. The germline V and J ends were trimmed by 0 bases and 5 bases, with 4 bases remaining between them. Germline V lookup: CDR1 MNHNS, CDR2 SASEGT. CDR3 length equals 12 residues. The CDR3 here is CASSEAGYGYTF. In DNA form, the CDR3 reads TGTGCCAGCAGTGAAGCGGGGTATGGCTACACCTTC.

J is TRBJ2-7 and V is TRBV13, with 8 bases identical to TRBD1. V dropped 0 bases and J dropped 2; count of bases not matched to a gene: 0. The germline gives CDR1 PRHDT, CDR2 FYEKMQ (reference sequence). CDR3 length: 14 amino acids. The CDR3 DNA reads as TGTGCCAGCAGCTTAGGGACAGGGGCCTACGAGCAGTACTTC. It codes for CASSLGTGAYEQYF.

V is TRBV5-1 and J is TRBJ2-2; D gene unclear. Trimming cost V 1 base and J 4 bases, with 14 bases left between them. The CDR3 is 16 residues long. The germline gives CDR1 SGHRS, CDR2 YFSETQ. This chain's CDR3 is CASSLRSPDFTGELFF. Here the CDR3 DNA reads TGCGCCAGCAGCTTGCGCTCCCCCGATTTCACCGGGGAGCTGTTTTTT.

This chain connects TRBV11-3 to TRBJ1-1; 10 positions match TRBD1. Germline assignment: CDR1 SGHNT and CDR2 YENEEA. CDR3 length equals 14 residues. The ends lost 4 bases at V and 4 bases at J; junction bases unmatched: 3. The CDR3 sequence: CASSSDRGFTEAFF. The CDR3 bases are TGTGCCAGCAGCTCGGACAGGGGGTTCACTGAAGCTTTCTTT.

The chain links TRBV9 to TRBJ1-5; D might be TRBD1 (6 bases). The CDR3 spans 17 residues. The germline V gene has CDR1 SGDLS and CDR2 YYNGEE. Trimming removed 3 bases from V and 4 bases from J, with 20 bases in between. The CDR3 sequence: CASSAWTVLSPNQPQHF. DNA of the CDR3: TGTGCCAGCAGCGCCTGGACAGTCCTAAGTCCTAATCAGCCCCAGCATTTT.